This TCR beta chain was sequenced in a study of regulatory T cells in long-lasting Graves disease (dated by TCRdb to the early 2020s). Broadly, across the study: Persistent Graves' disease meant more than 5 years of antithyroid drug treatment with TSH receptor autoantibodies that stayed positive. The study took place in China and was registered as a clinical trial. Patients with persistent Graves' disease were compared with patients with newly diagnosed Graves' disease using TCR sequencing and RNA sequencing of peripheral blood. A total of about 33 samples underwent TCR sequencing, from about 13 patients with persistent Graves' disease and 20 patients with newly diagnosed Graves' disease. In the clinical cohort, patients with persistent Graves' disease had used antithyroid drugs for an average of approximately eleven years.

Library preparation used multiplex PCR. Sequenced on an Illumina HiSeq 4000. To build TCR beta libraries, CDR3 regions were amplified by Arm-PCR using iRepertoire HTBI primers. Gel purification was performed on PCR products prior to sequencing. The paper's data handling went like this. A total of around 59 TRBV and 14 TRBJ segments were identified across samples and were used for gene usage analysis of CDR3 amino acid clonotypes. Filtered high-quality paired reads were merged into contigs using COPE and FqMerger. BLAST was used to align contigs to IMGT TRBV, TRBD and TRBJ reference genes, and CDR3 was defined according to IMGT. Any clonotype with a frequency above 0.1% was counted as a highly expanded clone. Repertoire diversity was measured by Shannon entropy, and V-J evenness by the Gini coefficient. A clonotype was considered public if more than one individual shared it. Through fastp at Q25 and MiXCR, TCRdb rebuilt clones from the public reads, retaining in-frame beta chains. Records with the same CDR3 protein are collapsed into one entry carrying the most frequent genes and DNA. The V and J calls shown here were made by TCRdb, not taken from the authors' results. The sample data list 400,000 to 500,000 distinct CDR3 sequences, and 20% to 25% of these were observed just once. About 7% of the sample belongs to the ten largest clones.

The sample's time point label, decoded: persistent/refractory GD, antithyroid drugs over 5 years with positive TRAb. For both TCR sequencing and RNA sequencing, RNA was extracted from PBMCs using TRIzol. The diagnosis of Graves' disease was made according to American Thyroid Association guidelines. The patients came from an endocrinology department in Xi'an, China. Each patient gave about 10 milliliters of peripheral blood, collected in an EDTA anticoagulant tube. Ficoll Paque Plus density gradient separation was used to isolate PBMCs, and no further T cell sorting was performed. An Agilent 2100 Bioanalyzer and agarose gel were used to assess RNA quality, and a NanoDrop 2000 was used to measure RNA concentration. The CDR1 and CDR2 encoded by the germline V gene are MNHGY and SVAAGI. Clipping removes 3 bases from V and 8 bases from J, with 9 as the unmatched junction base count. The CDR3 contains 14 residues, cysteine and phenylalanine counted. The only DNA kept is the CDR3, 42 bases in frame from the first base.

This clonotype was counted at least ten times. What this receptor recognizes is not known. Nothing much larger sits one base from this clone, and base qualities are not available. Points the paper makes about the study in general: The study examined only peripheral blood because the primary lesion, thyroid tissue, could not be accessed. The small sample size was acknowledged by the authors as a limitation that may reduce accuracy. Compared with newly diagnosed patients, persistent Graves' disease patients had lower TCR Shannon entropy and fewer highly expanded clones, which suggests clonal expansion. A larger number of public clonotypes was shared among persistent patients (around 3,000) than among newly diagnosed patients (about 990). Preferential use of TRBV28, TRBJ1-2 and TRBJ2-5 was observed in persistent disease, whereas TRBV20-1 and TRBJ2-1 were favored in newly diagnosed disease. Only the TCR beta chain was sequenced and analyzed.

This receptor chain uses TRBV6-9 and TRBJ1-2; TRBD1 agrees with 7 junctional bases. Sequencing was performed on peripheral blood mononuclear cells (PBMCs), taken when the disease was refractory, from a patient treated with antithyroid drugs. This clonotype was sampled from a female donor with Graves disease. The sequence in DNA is TGTGCCAGCAGTTACGGGGACAGTTCCTTAGGCTACACCTTC. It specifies CASSYGDSSLGYTF.